This T cell receptor beta chain was sequenced during a study of OX40 agonist ivuxolimab in advanced cancers. Overall study context: Subjects had a mean age of around 60 years, with a range of 23 to 79; less than 90% were male. Prior anti-PD-1, anti-PD-L1 or anti-CTLA-4 therapy did not bar entry, and approximately 43% had some.

Clones were sequenced by immunoSEQ multiplex PCR, and TCRdb holds only the in-frame ones, with some missing. The sample yields roughly 61,000 clones, 86% seen once. The sample holds a few counts of this clone. The CDR3 is made up of 14 amino acids. The ends were cut back, 5 bases at V and 10 bases at J, with 17 bases in the middle. The germline gives CDR1 SEHNR, CDR2 FQNEAQ (reference sequence). Enrollment shut out patients with autoimmune disease history or systemic immunosuppression. The sequencing here drew on CD4+ or CD8+ T cells sorted from blood, taken in a trial of the OX40 agonist ivuxolimab. The chain employs TRBV7-9 and TRBJ1-4, with D perhaps TRBD1 (5 bases). This clonotype was sampled from an adult with an advanced solid tumor such as melanoma, head and neck, liver or kidney cancer. The CDR3: CASSARDPRGKLFF. CDR3 sequence (DNA): TGTGCCAGCAGCGCCCGGGACCCACGCGGAAAACTGTTTTTT. Complete variable domain (other parts from reference TRBV7-9 and TRBJ1-4): DTGVSQNPRHKITKRGQNVTFRCDPISEHNRLYWYRQTLGQGPEFLTYFQNEAQLEKSRLLSDRFSAERPKGSFSTLEIQRTEQGDSAMYLCASSARDPRGKLFFGSGTQLSVL.